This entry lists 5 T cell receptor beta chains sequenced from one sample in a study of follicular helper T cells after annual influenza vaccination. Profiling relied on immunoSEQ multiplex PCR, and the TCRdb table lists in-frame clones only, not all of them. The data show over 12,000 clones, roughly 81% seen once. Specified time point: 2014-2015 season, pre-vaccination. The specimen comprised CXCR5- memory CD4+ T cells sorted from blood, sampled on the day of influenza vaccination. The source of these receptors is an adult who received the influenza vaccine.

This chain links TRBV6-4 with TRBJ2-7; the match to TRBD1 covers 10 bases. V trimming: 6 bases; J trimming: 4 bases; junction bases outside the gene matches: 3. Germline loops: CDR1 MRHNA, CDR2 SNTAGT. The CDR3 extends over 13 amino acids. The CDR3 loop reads CASSSDRGYEQYF. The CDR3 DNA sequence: TGTGCCAGCAGCTCGGACAGGGGGTACGAGCAGTACTTC.

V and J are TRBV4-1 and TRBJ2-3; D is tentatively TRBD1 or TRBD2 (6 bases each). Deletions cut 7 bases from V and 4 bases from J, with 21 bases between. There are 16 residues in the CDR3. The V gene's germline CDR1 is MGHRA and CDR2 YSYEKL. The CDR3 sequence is CASTRGFLGAADTQYF. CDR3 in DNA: TGCGCCAGCACCCGGGGGTTTCTGGGGGCGGCAGATACGCAGTATTTT.

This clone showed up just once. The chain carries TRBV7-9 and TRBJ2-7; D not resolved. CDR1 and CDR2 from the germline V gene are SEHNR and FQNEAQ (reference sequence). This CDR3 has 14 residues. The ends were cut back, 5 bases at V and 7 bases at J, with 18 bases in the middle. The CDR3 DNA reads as TGTGCCAGCAGCCAGACTTCCGGGTCTGTGGAGCAGTACTTC. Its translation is CASSQTSGSVEQYF.

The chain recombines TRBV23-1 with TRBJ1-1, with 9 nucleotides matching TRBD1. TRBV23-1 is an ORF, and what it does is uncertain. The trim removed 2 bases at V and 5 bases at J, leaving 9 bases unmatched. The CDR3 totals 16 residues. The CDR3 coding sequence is TGCGCCAGCAGTCAAAATATTACAGGGGGCGGAACTGAAGCTTTCTTT. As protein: CASSQNITGGGTEAFF.

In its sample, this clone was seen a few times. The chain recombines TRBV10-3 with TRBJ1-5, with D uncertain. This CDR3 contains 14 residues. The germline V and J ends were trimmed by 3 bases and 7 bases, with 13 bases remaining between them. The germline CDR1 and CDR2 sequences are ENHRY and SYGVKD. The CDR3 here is CAISDEEGAQPQHF. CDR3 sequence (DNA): TGTGCCATCAGTGATGAGGAGGGAGCCCAGCCCCAGCATTTT.